This TCR beta chain was documented in a study of early T cells in non-severe SARS-CoV-2 infection. Germline trimming cut 4 bases from V and 1 base from J; bases unmatched to any gene: 13. The V gene's germline CDR1 is SGHRS and CDR2 YFSETQ. CDR3 size: 17 residues. TCRdb called the 5' RACE reads again in MiXCR, with one record for every CDR3 protein. The table has approximately 52,000 distinct CDR3 sequences, 7% to 9% seen once. The TCR comes from an adult who was a healthcare worker with PCR-confirmed SARS-CoV-2 infection or an uninfected control (not recorded which). The chain joins TRBV5-1 to TRBJ2-5, with 7 positions matching TRBD1. The sequenced material came from whole blood. In nucleotides, the CDR3 is TGCGCCAGCAGCGTAACAGGGGCCCAACGTCCCCAAGAGACCCAGTACTTC. Translation gives CASSVTGAQRPQETQYF.